The 2 T cell receptor beta chains in this list originate from one sample, sequenced in a study of response to subunit inactivated influenza vaccine. Via MiXCR, TCRdb re-called the RT-PCR reads, giving one row per CDR3 protein. The table has about 570,000 distinct CDR3 sequences, around 11% seen once; the top ten hold 8% to 13%. These records were also assigned to another study, of T cells expressing NK-cell markers. That work adds: Libraries used 5'RACE template switching adding universal primer site and UMIs.

The sample was PBMCs from blood, taken on the day of vaccination. These receptor sequences come from a man in his fifties who received an inactivated influenza vaccine.

The gene calls are TRBV6-2 or TRBV6-3 and TRBJ2-2; D not certain. Trimming left V 6 bases short and J 6 bases short, with 8 bases between. Per the germline V gene, CDR1 is MNHEY and CDR2 is SVGEGT. This CDR3 has 12 residues. CDR3 nucleotides: TGTGCCAGCAGCAGGAAGGCCGGGGAGCTGTTTTTT. It encodes CASSRKAGELFF.

The chain couples TRBV2 to TRBJ1-3; 10 bases match TRBD1. V lost 3 bases, J lost 2 bases, and 10 bases stayed unmatched. The CDR3 is 18 amino acids. Germline-derived CDR1 and CDR2 are SNHLY and FYNNEI. This chain's CDR3 is CASSDSMAGTGAGNTIYF. DNA of the CDR3: TGTGCCAGCAGTGACTCCATGGCCGGGACAGGGGCTGGAAACACCATATATTTT.